These 27 T cell receptor beta chains came from one sample sequenced in a study of blood T cell repertoires in COVID-19. Only in-frame clones appear in the TCRdb table, and some are missing; sequencing was by immunoSEQ multiplex PCR. This sample carries a few hundred thousand clones, 87% of them seen once, and the ten largest clones take under 7%. Material for sequencing was PBMCs or T cells enriched from blood (not recorded which). The source is a woman aged 40 to 50 who had recovered from COVID-19.

This clone appeared a few times. This rearrangement joins TRBV7-2 to TRBJ1-2; D possibly corresponds to TRBD1 (5 bases). This CDR3 is built from 14 residues. V lost 1 base to trimming and J lost 8 bases, with 14 bases between them. Per the germline V gene, CDR1 is SGHTA and CDR2 is FQGNSA. The CDR3 sequence is CASSLERGTNGYTF. CDR3 DNA sequence: TGTGCCAGCAGCTTAGAAAGGGGTACGAACGGCTACACCTTC. Combining the CDR3 with reference TRBV7-2 and TRBJ1-2 gives the whole variable domain GAGVSQSPSNKVTEKGKDVELRCDPISGHTALYWYRQSLGQGLEFLIYFQGNSAPDKSGLPSDRFSAERTGGSVSTLTIQRTQQEDSAVYLCASSLERGTNGYTFGSGTRLTVV.

The V gene is TRBV28, the J gene TRBJ2-4, with TRBD2 identical over 8 bases. CDR1 MDHEN and CDR2 SYDVKM come from the germline V gene. The length of the CDR3 is 15 residues. V lost 6 bases and J lost 1; bases outside the gene matches: 5. The CDR3 DNA follows: TGTGCCAGCAGCCATCGCGGGGGGGCCAAAAACATTCAGTACTTC. This codes for CASSHRGGAKNIQYF.

This clone appeared a single time. The J gene is TRBJ1-1, the V gene TRBV21-1. TRBV21-1 is a recognized pseudogene. The CDR3 consists of 14 residues. The CDR3 protein is CASTLWGTPTEAFF. The CDR3 DNA sequence: TGTGCCAGCACCCTATGGGGGACTCCCACTGAAGCTTTCTTT.

This clone was recorded once. For the CDR3, the DNA is TGTGCCAGCAGTGTCCAGGGGGCTAATGGCTACACCTTC. Amino acid sequence: CASSVQGANGYTF. The chain combines TRBV25-1 with TRBJ1-2, with TRBD1 identical over 8 bases. The trim removed 4 bases at V and 6 bases at J, leaving 4 bases unmatched. Germline lookup yields CDR1 MGHDK and CDR2 SYGVNS. The CDR3 consists of 13 residues.

The count of this clone is one. The rearrangement links TRBV4-3 to TRBJ2-7; D perhaps matches TRBD1 (6 bases). In germline, CDR1 is LGHNA, CDR2 YSLEER. This CDR3 region has 16 residues. The V gene lost 3 bases and the J gene lost 2 bases, with 17 bases spanning the gap. DNA for the CDR3: TGCGCCAGCAGCCAGGCCCAGGGGAAGGGGACCTACGAGCAGTACTTC. As protein: CASSQAQGKGTYEQYF.

The rearrangement uses TRBV6-2 or TRBV6-3 and TRBJ2-7; no reliable D call. This CDR3 spans 13 amino acids. The V end lost 8 bases, the J end lost 2 bases, and 13 bases lay between the germline ends. Germline V gene data show CDR1 as MNHEY and CDR2 as SVGEGT. The CDR3 region is CASGPAPTYEQYF. The CDR3 coding sequence is TGTGCCAGCGGCCCAGCGCCAACCTACGAGCAGTACTTC.

The rearrangement links TRBV7-8 to TRBJ1-1; D ambiguous. The CDR3 has 13 residues. V lost 4 bases, J lost 2 bases, and 8 bases lay in between. The germline CDR1 and CDR2 sequences are SGHVS and FQNEAQ. The CDR3 nucleotides read TGTGCCAGCAGCTACGGACTAAACACTGAAGCTTTCTTT. This translates into CASSYGLNTEAFF.

The genes are TRBV28 and TRBJ2-1; D is perhaps TRBD2 (5 bases). Per the germline V gene, CDR1 is MDHEN and CDR2 is SYDVKM. Trimming cost V 6 bases and J 2 bases, with 14 bases left between them. The CDR3 contains 15 residues. In DNA, the CDR3 is TGTGCCAGCAGCTTCACCCTCGGGACCTACAATGAGCAGTTCTTC. It codes for CASSFTLGTYNEQFF.

The chain carries TRBV27 and TRBJ1-5, with D perhaps TRBD1 (5 bases). The CDR3 runs to 16 residues. Germline values: CDR1 MNHEY, CDR2 SMNVEV (reference sequence). V was clipped by 0 bases and J by 2 bases, with 11 bases between them. CDR3 DNA: TGTGCCAGCAGTTTATCCCAGGGCGGCGGCAATCAGCCCCAGCATTTT. This sequence encodes CASSLSQGGGNQPQHF.

Here the CDR3 DNA reads TGTGCCAGCAGCCCTCAGGGTGACAGTCTCAATCAGCCCCAGCATTTT. It codes for CASSPQGDSLNQPQHF. The rearrangement joins TRBV7-9 to TRBJ1-5, with TRBD1 as a possible D gene (5 bases). Germline V CDR1 and CDR2: SEHNR, FQNEAQ (reference sequence). The CDR3 has 16 residues. The V end lost 5 bases, the J end lost 3 bases, and 17 bases lay between the germline ends. Combining the CDR3 with reference TRBV7-9 and TRBJ1-5 gives the whole variable domain DTGVSQNPRHKITKRGQNVTFRCDPISEHNRLYWYRQTLGQGPEFLTYFQNEAQLEKSRLLSDRFSAERPKGSFSTLEIQRTEQGDSAMYLCASSPQGDSLNQPQHFGDGTRLSIL.

The chain carries TRBV28 and TRBJ2-3; 9 positions match TRBD1. Germline V gives CDR1 MDHEN, CDR2 SYDVKM. The V gene end was trimmed by 6 bases and the J gene end by 4 bases; junction bases not matched to a gene: 8. This CDR3 is 15 amino acids long. The CDR3 sequence is CASRLQGADPDTQYF. For the CDR3, the DNA is TGTGCCAGCAGGCTACAGGGGGCTGATCCAGATACGCAGTATTTT.

The J gene is TRBJ2-1, the V gene TRBV28; D perhaps matches TRBD1 (6 bases). Germline lookup yields CDR1 MDHEN and CDR2 SYDVKM. V lost 3 bases to trimming and J lost 0 bases, with 12 bases between them. CDR3 length: 16 residues. For the CDR3, the DNA is TGTGCCAGCAGTTTTCTGACAGGCAGCTCCTACAATGAGCAGTTCTTC. It specifies CASSFLTGSSYNEQFF.

This clone was seen a few times. V usage is TRBV5-4 and J usage is TRBJ2-7; D may be TRBD1 (6 bases). Per the germline V gene, CDR1 is SGHNT and CDR2 is YYREEE (reference sequence). V lost 3 bases and J 0 bases, leaving 10 bases between the germline ends. The CDR3 extends over 14 amino acids. DNA for the CDR3: TGTGCCAGCAGCTCCCGGGACACCTCCTACGAGCAGTACTTC. Translating it yields CASSSRDTSYEQYF. The full variable domain, rest sourced from reference TRBV5-4 and TRBJ2-7, is ETGVTQSPTHLIKTRGQQVTLRCSSQSGHNTVSWYQQALGQGPQFIFQYYREEENGRGNFPPRFSGLQFPNYSSELNVNALELDDSALYLCASSSRDTSYEQYFGPGTRLTVT.

V is TRBV7-3 and J is TRBJ2-5, with 7 bases identical to TRBD1. CDR3 length: 13 residues. The germline V gene encodes CDR1 SGHTA and CDR2 FQGTGA. V lost 5 bases to trimming and J lost 9 bases; unmatched junction nucleotides: 9. The CDR3 DNA is TGTGCCAGCAGCCCGCGACAGGGTTGGGCCCAGTACTTC. Protein: CASSPRQGWAQYF.

The chain joins TRBV20-1 to TRBJ2-1; tentative D call: TRBD2 (5 bases). V was clipped by 3 bases and J by 0 bases, with 12 bases between them. The CDR3 length is 15 residues. Germline V gives CDR1 DFQATT, CDR2 SNEGSKA (reference sequence). The CDR3 sequence is CSASERRSSYNEQFF. The DNA for the CDR3 is TGCAGTGCTAGTGAGCGGAGGAGCTCCTACAATGAGCAGTTCTTC.

The chain recombines TRBV6-6 with TRBJ2-2; TRBD2 matches 9 bases. CDR3 size: 14 residues. V was clipped by 8 bases and J by 1 base; unmatched bases: 2. Germline lookup yields CDR1 MNHNY and CDR2 SVGAGI (reference sequence). CDR3 DNA sequence: TGTGCCAGCCAAGCGGGAGGGAACACCGGGGAGCTGTTTTTT. Its protein is CASQAGGNTGELFF.

This clone has a handful of counts. This sequence joins TRBV30 and TRBJ1-4, with 8 bases aligning to TRBD1. The CDR3 extends over 14 amino acids. Germline V lookup: CDR1 GTSNPN, CDR2 SVGIG (reference sequence). J was trimmed by 7 bases and V by 2 bases; bases with no gene match: 6. The CDR3 coding sequence is TGTGCCTGGAGTTCCAGGACAGGGCTTGAAAAACTGTTTTTT. This encodes CAWSSRTGLEKLFF.

This chain uses TRBV7-9 with TRBJ1-2, with TRBD1 as a possible D gene (5 bases). Germline values: CDR1 SEHNR, CDR2 FQNEAQ (reference sequence). The CDR3 length is 13 residues. The V gene lost 5 bases and the J gene lost 7 bases, with 14 bases spanning the gap. The CDR3 DNA reads TGTGCCAGCAGCCCCCGAGACCAGGGTGGCTACACCTTC. Translating it yields CASSPRDQGGYTF. The full variable domain, with the rest looked up from reference TRBV7-9 and TRBJ1-2, is DTGVSQNPRHKITKRGQNVTFRCDPISEHNRLYWYRQTLGQGPEFLTYFQNEAQLEKSRLLSDRFSAERPKGSFSTLEIQRTEQGDSAMYLCASSPRDQGGYTFGSGTRLTVV.

V gene TRBV28 combines with J gene TRBJ1-6, with a possible D match to TRBD1 (6 bases). The V end was cut by 7 bases, the J end by 6 bases, with 16 bases between. The CDR3 sequence is 15 residues long. Germline V CDR1 and CDR2: MDHEN, SYDVKM. CDR3 in amino acids: CASTLLDSLNSPLHF. The DNA for the CDR3 is TGTGCCAGCACCCTACTGGACAGCCTTAATTCACCCCTCCACTTT.

The chain employs TRBV11-2 and TRBJ1-6; weak D call: TRBD1 (6 bases). The CDR3 is made up of 15 amino acids. V was shortened by 1 base and J by 9 bases, with 13 bases between the two germline ends. Germline-derived CDR1 and CDR2 are SGHAT and FQNNGV. The DNA for the CDR3 is TGTGCCAGCAGCTTAGTTAGCGACAGGATTTCACCCCTCCACTTT. Translation: CASSLVSDRISPLHF.

The rearrangement links TRBV6-1 to TRBJ1-6; D is possibly TRBD1 (6 bases). Germline CDR1 MNHNS, CDR2 SASEGT. CDR3 length equals 18 residues. V shed 0 bases and J shed 7 bases, with 19 bases lying between them. CDR3 DNA sequence: TGTGCCAGCAGTGAAGCACTGGTGCGGGGGGCAACAAATTCACCCCTCCACTTT. This encodes CASSEALVRGATNSPLHF.

The chain uses TRBV5-1 and TRBJ1-6, with 7 bases lining up with TRBD1. V gave up 4 bases and J gave up 7 bases; unmatched junction bases: 8. The CDR3 sequence is 15 residues long. Germline V gene lookup returns CDR1 SGHRS and CDR2 YFSETQ. DNA of the CDR3: TGCGCCAGCAGCCGGGCCGAACAGGGGAATTCACCCCTCCACTTT. It yields the protein CASSRAEQGNSPLHF.

The chain uses TRBV24-1 and TRBJ2-2; 13 nucleotides match TRBD2. The CDR3 is 21 residues long. V dropped 7 bases and J dropped 0; count of bases not matched to a gene: 16. Germline CDR1 is KGHDR and CDR2 is SFDVKD. The CDR3, as DNA: TGTGCCACCAGCAGTGATCTCGGGACTAGCGGGGACCATTCGAACACCGGGGAGCTGTTTTTT. Protein: CATSSDLGTSGDHSNTGELFF.

This sequence joins TRBV7-3 and TRBJ2-3; a possible D gene is TRBD1 (5 bases). Trimming took 2 bases from V and 2 from J, leaving 17 bases between them. Germline assignment: CDR1 SGHTA and CDR2 FQGTGA. The CDR3 has 17 amino acids. This CDR3 reads CASSLDPGPPSTDTQYF. The DNA of the CDR3 is TGTGCCAGCAGCTTAGATCCAGGGCCCCCGTCCACAGATACGCAGTATTTT.

The rearrangement links TRBV2 to TRBJ1-4, with 7 bases that match TRBD1. The length of the CDR3 is 15 residues. In germline, CDR1 is SNHLY, CDR2 FYNNEI. The V gene end was trimmed by 7 bases and the J gene end by 5 bases; junction bases not matched to a gene: 10. CDR3 nucleotide sequence: TGTGCCAGCAAAAGAGGGACAGTGGACAATGAAAAACTGTTTTTT. Translation gives CASKRGTVDNEKLFF.

V gene TRBV7-9 combines with J gene TRBJ2-1; 8 bases are shared with TRBD2. The germline V gene has CDR1 SEHNR and CDR2 FQNEAQ (reference sequence). V shed 1 base and J 12 bases; nucleotides not matched to a gene: 8. The CDR3 has 14 residues. The CDR3 region is CASSLDPDSGTQFF. Written as DNA, the CDR3 is TGTGCCAGCAGCTTAGATCCCGATAGCGGGACGCAGTTCTTC.

This clone was found a few times. The chain has TRBV9 and TRBJ1-3; 10 bases align to TRBD1. Germline V gene data show CDR1 as SGDLS and CDR2 as YYNGEE. V was clipped by 3 bases and J by 4 bases; unmatched bases: 1. This CDR3 spans 14 amino acids. The CDR3 here is CASSEGQGGNTIYF. The DNA for the CDR3 is TGTGCCAGCAGCGAGGGACAGGGGGGAAACACCATATATTTT.